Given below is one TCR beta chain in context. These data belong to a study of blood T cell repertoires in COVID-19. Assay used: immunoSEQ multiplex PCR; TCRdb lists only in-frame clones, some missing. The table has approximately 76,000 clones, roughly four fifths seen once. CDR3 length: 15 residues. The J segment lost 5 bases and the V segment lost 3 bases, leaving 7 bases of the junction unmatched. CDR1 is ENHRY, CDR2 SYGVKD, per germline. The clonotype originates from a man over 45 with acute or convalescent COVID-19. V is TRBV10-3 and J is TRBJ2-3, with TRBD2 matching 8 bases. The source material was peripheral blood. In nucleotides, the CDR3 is TGTGCCATCAGTGAAAAAGCGGGGGCGGGAGATACGCAGTATTTT. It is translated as CAISEKAGAGDTQYF.